This T cell receptor (beta chain) was identified in a study of blood T cell repertoires in COVID-19. Looking at the study overall: Sources were T cells, B-cell-depleted T cells, or PBMCs; the material itself was cDNA or gDNA.

The count of this clone is one. The germline V and J ends were trimmed by 8 bases and 7 bases, with 14 bases remaining between them. CDR1 and CDR2 (germline): MNHEY, SMNVEV (reference sequence). The CDR3 contains 13 residues. As handled by the study authors: From reference gene primer amplification, estimates of nucleated cell counts were derived. Sequencing was performed with immunoSEQ multiplex PCR; in TCRdb, only in-frame clones are kept and a portion is missing. The V and J calls and clone size come from that table; D and trimming were worked out from the DNA. The table includes approximately 300,000 clones, about 85% detected once.

The gene calls are TRBV27 and TRBJ2-2; D unresolved. The sequencing sample was made of peripheral blood. The receptor was isolated from a man aged 18-30 years with active or convalescent COVID-19. The CDR3 nucleotides read TGTGCCAGCTCACATGCCGGGTTCGGGGAGCTGTTTTTT. Encoded protein: CASSHAGFGELFF.